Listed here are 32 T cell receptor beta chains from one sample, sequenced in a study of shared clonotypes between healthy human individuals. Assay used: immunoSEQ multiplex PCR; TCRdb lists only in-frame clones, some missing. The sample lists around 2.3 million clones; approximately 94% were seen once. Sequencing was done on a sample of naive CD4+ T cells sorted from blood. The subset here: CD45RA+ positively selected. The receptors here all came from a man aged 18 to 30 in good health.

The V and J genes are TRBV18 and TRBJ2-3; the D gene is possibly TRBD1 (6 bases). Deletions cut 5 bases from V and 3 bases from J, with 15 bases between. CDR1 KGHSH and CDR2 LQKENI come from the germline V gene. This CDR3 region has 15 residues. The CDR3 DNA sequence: TGTGCCAGCTCAAAGATGGGACAAGGAACAGATACGCAGTATTTT. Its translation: CASSKMGQGTDTQYF.

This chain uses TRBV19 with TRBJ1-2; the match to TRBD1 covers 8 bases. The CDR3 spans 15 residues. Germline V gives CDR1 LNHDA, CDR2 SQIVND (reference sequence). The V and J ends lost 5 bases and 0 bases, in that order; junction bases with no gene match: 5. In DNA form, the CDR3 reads TGTGCCAGTAGTCTGGACAGGGCGGCTAACTATGGCTACACCTTC. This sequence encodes CASSLDRAANYGYTF.

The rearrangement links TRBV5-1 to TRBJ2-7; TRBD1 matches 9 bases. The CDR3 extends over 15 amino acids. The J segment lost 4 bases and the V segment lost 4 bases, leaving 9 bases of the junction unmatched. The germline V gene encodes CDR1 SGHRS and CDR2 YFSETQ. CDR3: CASSPMDRGGYEQYF. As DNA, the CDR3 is TGCGCCAGCAGCCCAATGGACAGGGGTGGGTACGAGCAGTACTTC.

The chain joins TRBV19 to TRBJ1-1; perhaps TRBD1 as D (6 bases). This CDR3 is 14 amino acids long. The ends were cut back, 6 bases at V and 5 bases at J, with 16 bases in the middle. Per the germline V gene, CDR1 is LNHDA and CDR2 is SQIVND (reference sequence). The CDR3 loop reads CASRVQGRETEAFF. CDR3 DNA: TGTGCCAGTAGGGTACAGGGAAGGGAGACTGAAGCTTTCTTT.

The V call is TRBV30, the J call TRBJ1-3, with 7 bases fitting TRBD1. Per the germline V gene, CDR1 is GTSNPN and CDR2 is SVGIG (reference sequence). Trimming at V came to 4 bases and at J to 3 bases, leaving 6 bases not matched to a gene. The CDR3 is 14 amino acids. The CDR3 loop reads CAWNRGLDGNTIYF. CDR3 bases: TGTGCCTGGAACAGGGGTCTGGATGGAAACACCATATATTTT.

The CDR3 DNA reads as TGTGCCAGTAGTATTCACACTGAACGGGGTTCTGAAGCTTTCTTT. Its protein product is CASSIHTERGSEAFF. The rearrangement uses TRBV19 and TRBJ1-1; D uncertain. Germline V gene lookup returns CDR1 LNHDA and CDR2 SQIVND (reference sequence). Trimming cost V 3 bases and J 6 bases, with 17 bases left between them. CDR3 size: 15 residues.

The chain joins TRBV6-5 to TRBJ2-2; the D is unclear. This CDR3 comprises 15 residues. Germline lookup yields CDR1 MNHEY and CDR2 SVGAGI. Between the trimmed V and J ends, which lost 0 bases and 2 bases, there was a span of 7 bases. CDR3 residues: CASSYSRENTGELFF. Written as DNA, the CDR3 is TGTGCCAGCAGTTACTCGAGAGAAAACACCGGGGAGCTGTTTTTT.

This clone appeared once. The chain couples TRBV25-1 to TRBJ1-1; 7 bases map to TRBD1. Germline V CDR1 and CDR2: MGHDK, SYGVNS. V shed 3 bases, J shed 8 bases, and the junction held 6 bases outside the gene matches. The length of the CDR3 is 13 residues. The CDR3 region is CASSEGGGLEAFF. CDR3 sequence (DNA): TGTGCCAGCAGTGAGGGAGGGGGCCTAGAAGCTTTCTTT. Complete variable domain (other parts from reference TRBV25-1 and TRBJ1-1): EADIYQTPRYLVIGTGKKITLECSQTMGHDKMYWYQQDPGMELHLIHYSYGVNSTEKGDLSSESTVSRIRTEHFPLTLESARPSHTSQYLCASSEGGGLEAFFGQGTRLTVV.

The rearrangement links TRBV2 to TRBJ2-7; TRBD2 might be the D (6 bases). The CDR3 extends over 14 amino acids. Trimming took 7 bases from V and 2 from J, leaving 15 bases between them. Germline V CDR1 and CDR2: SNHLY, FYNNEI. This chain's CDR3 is CASKAGTATYEQYF. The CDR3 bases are TGTGCCAGCAAAGCCGGGACTGCAACCTACGAGCAGTACTTC.

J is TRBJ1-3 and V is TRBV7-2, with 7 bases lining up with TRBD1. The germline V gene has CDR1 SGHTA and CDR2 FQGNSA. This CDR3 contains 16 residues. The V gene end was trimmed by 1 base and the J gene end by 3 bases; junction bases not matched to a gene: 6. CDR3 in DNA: TGTGCCAGCAGCTTAGTACCCACAGGGGTTGGAAACACCATATATTTT. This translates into CASSLVPTGVGNTIYF.

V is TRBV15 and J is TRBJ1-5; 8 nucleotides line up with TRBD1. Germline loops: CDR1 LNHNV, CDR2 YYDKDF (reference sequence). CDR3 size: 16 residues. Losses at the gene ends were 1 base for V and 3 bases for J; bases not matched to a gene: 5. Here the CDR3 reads CATSRAGTGYNQPQHF. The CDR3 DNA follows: TGTGCCACCAGCAGAGCCGGGACAGGCTACAATCAGCCCCAGCATTTT.

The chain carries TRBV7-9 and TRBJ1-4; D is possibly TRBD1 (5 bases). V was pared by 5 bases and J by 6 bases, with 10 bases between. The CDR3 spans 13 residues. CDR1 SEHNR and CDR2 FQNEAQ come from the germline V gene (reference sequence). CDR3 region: CASSPGTHEKLFF. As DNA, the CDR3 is TGTGCCAGCAGCCCCGGGACGCATGAAAAACTGTTTTTT.

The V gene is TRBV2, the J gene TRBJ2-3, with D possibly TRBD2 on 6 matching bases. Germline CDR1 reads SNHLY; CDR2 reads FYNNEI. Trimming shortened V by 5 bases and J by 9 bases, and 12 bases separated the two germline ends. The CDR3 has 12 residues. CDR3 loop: CASSPTSDTQYF. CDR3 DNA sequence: TGTGCCAGCAGTCCGACTAGTGACACGCAGTATTTT.

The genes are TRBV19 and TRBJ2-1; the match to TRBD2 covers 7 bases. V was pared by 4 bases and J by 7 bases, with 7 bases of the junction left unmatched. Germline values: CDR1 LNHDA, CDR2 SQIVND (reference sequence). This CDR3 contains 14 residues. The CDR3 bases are TGTGCCAGTAGTACCTCTCCGCGGGGGAATGAGCAGTTCTTC. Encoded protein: CASSTSPRGNEQFF.

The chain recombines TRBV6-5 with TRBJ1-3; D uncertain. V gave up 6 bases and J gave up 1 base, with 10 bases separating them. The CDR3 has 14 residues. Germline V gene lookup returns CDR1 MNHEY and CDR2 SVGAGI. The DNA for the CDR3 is TGTGCCAGCAGCCCCCGCTTTTCTGGAAACACCATATATTTT. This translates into CASSPRFSGNTIYF.

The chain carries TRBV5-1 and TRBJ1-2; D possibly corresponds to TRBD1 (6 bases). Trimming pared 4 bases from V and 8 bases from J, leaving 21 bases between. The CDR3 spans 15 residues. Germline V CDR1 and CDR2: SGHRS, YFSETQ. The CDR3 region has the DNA TGCGCCAGCAGCCTGGAATTATCCGGGACAAGGGGCTACACCTTC. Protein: CASSLELSGTRGYTF. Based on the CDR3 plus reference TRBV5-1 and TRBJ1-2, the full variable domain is KAGVTQTPRYLIKTRGQQVTLSCSPISGHRSVSWYQQTPGQGLQFLFEYFSETQRNKGNFPGRFSGRQFSNSRSEMNVSTLELGDSALYLCASSLELSGTRGYTFGSGTRLTVV.

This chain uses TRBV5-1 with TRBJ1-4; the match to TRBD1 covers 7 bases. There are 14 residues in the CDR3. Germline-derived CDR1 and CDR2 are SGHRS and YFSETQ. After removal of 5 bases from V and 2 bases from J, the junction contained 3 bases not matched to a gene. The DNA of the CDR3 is TGCGCCAGCAGGACGGGACAGACTAATGAAAAACTGTTTTTT. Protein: CASRTGQTNEKLFF. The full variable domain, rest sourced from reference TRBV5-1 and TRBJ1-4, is KAGVTQTPRYLIKTRGQQVTLSCSPISGHRSVSWYQQTPGQGLQFLFEYFSETQRNKGNFPGRFSGRQFSNSRSEMNVSTLELGDSALYLCASRTGQTNEKLFFGSGTQLSVL.

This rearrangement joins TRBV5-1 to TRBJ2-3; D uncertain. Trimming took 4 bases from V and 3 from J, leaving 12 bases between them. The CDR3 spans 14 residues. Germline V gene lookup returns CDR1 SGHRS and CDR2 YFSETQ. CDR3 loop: CASSAFQVTDTQYF. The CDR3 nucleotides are TGCGCCAGCAGCGCCTTCCAGGTGACAGATACGCAGTATTTT.

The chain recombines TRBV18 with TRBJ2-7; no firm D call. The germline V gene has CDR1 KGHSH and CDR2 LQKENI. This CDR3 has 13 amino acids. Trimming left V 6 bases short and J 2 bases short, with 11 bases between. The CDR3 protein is CASSPSVTYEQYF. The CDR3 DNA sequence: TGTGCCAGCTCCCCCTCAGTCACCTACGAGCAGTACTTC.

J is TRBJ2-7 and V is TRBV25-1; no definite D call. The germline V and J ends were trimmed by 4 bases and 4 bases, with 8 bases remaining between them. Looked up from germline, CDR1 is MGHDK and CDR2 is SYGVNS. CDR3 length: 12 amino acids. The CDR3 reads CASSAPYYEQYF. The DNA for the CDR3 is TGTGCCAGCAGTGCCCCCTATTACGAGCAGTACTTC.

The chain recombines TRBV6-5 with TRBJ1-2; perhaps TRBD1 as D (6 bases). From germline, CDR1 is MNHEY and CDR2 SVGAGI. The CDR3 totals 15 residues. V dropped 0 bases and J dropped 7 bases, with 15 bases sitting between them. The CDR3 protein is CASSYSALQGAGYTF. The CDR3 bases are TGTGCCAGCAGTTACTCAGCACTACAGGGAGCTGGCTACACCTTC.

The CDR3 nucleotides read TGTGCCAGCAGCCCGCGAATTCCATTCTGGCCGGCGAACACCGGGGAGCTGTTTTTT. This codes for CASSPRIPFWPANTGELFF. The genes are TRBV5-8 and TRBJ2-2; D gene unclear. CDR1 and CDR2 (germline): SGHTS, YDEGEE. Trimming took 4 bases from V and 0 from J, leaving 22 bases between them. CDR3 length equals 19 residues.

The CDR3 is CASSRALASTDTQYF. The CDR3 coding sequence is TGTGCCAGCAGCAGGGCCTTGGCTAGCACAGATACGCAGTATTTT. The chain carries TRBV6-1 and TRBJ2-3, with a tentative D call TRBD1 (5 bases). Trimming removed 6 bases at V and 0 bases at J, with 13 bases between. This CDR3 contains 15 residues. CDR1 MNHNS and CDR2 SASEGT come from the germline V gene.

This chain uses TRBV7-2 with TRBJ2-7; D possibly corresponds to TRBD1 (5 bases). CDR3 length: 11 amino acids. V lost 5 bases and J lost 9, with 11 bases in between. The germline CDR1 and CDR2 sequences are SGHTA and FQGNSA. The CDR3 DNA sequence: TGTGCCAGCAGCATCCAGGGTGTGCAGTACTTC. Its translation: CASSIQGVQYF.

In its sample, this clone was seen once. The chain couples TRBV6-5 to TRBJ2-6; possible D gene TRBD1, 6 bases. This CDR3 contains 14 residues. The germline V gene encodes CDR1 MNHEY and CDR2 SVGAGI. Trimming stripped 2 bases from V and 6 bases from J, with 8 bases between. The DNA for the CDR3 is TGTGCCAGCAGTTACCGGGGACAGGCCAACGTCCTGACTTTC. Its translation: CASSYRGQANVLTF.

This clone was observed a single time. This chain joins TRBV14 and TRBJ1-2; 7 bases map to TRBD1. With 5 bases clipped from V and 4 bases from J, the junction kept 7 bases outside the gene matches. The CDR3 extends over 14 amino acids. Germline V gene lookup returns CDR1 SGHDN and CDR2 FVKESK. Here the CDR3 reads CASSGRTGVYGYTF. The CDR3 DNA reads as TGTGCCAGCAGCGGCCGGACAGGCGTCTATGGCTACACCTTC.

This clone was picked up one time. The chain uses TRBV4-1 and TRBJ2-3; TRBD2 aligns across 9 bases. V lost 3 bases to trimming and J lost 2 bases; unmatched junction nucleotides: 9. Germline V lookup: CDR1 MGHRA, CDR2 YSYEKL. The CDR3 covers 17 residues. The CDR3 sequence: CASSQVYSGRLTDTQYF. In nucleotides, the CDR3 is TGCGCCAGCAGCCAGGTATATAGCGGGAGACTCACAGATACGCAGTATTTT.

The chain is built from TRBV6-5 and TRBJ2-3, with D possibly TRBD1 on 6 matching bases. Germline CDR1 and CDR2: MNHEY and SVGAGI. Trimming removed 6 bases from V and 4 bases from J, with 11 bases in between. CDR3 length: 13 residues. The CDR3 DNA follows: TGTGCCAGCAGCTACAGGGTTCCAGATACGCAGTATTTT. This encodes CASSYRVPDTQYF.

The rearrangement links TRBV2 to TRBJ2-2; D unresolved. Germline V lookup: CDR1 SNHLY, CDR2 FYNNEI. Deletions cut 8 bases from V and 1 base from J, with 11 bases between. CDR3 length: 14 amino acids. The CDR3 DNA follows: TGTGCCAGCCACCGTCTACTGAACACCGGGGAGCTGTTTTTT. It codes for CASHRLLNTGELFF.

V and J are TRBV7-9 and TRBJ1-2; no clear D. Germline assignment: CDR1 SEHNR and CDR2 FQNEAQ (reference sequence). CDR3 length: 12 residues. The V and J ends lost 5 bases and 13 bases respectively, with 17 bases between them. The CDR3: CASSRTASSCTF. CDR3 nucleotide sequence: TGTGCCAGCAGCCGGACCGCTTCAAGCTGCACCTTC.

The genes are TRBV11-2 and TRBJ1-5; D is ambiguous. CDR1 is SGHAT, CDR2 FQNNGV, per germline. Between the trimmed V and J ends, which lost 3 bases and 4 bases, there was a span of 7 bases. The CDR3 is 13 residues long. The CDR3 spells CASSLTLNQPQHF. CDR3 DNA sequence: TGTGCCAGCAGCTTGACCCTGAATCAGCCCCAGCATTTT.

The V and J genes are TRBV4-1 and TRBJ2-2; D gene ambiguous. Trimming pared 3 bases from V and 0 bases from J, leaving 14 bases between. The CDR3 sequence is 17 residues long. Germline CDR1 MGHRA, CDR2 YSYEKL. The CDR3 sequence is CASSHLGRFANTGELFF. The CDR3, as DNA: TGCGCCAGCAGCCACTTAGGACGGTTCGCGAACACCGGGGAGCTGTTTTTT.